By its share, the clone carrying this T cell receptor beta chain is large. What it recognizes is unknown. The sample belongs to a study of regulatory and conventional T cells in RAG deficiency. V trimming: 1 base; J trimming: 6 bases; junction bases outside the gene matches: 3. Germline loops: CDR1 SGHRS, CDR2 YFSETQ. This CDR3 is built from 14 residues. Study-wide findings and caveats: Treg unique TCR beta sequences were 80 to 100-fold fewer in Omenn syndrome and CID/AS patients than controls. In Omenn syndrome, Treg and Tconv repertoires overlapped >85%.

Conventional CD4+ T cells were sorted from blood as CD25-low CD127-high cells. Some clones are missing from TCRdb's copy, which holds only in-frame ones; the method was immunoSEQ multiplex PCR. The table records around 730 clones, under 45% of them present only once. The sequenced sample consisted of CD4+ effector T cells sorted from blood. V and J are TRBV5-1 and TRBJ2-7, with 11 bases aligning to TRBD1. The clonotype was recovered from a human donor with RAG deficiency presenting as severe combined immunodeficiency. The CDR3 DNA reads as TGCGCCAGCAGCTTGTTCGGGACAGGGGGCGAGCAGTACTTC. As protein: CASSLFGTGGEQYF.